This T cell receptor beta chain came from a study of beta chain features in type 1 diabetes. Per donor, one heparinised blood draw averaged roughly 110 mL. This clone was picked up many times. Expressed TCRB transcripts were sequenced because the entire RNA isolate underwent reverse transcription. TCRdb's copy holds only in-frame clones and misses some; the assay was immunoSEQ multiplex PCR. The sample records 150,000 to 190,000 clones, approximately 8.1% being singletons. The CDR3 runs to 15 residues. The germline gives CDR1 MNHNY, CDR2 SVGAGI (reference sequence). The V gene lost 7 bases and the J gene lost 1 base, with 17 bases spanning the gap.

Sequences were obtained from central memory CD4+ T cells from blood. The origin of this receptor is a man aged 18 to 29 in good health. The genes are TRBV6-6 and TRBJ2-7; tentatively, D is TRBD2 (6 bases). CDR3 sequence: CASTDTGTASYEQYF. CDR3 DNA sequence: TGTGCCAGCACCGACACCGGGACTGCATCCTACGAGCAGTACTTC.